What follows describes a single T cell receptor beta chain. Its antigen is as yet unknown. Combining a sample-barcoded 5' primer with a J-beta primer mix, a second PCR ran for roughly 7 to 12 cycles. All cDNA molecules were each tagged by a template-switch adaptor with 12 random nucleotides. TCRdb called the 5' RACE reads again in MiXCR, with one record for every CDR3 protein. The sample consists of 750,000 or so distinct CDR3 sequences, around a quarter of them appearing once. This entry comes from a study of blood T cells in healthy people across ages. Findings and caveats of the study: The fall in TCR beta diversity per million T cells was roughly linear with age.

Germline V lookup: CDR1 MNHEY, CDR2 SMNVEV (reference sequence). V lost 1 base and J lost 0; bases outside the gene matches: 9. The CDR3 loop spans 18 amino acids. This sample also appeared in a second study, on T cells of mothers and their children.

Sequencing was performed on blood. This TCR was sampled from a boy aged 5-17 years in good health. This chain uses TRBV27 with TRBJ1-5; 7 bases line up with TRBD1. CDR3 protein: CASSLLGGLALSNQPQHF. CDR3 DNA: TGTGCCAGCAGTTTATTAGGGGGCTTGGCCCTTAGCAATCAGCCCCAGCATTTT.